This entry lists 10 T cell receptor beta chains sequenced from one sample in a study of blood T cell repertoires in COVID-19. Only in-frame clones appear in the TCRdb table, and some are missing; sequencing was by immunoSEQ multiplex PCR. The sample contains approximately 210,000 clones, approximately 77% of which appear only once. The sequenced sample was peripheral blood. The origin of the receptors is a woman of 80 years or more with acute or convalescent COVID-19.

This chain uses TRBV10-3 with TRBJ2-6; maybe TRBD2 (5 bases). The V and J ends lost 3 bases and 1 base respectively, with 10 bases between them. Germline V lookup: CDR1 ENHRY, CDR2 SYGVKD. The CDR3 covers 16 residues. The CDR3 nucleotides are TGTGCCATCAGTGACGGACTTCCATCTGGGGCCAACGTCCTGACTTTC. Amino acid sequence: CAISDGLPSGANVLTF.

V is TRBV6-5 and J is TRBJ2-7, with D unclear. The CDR3 has 11 residues. The germline V gene encodes CDR1 MNHEY and CDR2 SVGAGI. V was clipped by 6 bases and J by 3 bases, with 6 bases between them. CDR3 in DNA: TGTGCCAGCAGATCCCTCTACGAGCAGTACTTC. This translates into CASRSLYEQYF.

This chain links TRBV14 with TRBJ1-6, with D unresolved. The V gene lost 3 bases and the J gene lost 9 bases, with 12 bases spanning the gap. Germline CDR1 SGHDN, CDR2 FVKESK. The CDR3 has 14 residues. As DNA, the CDR3 is TGTGCCAGCAGCCAGGCCCATTCGGGTTCACCCCTCCACTTT. Its protein is CASSQAHSGSPLHF.

This sequence joins TRBV11-3 and TRBJ1-1, with TRBD1 matching over 9 bases. V gave up 4 bases and J gave up 1 base; unmatched junction bases: 4. The CDR3 covers 15 residues. Germline loops: CDR1 SGHNT, CDR2 YENEEA. CDR3 coding DNA: TGTGCCAGCAGCTCCCGACAGGGGGGGAACACTGAAGCTTTCTTT. Its protein is CASSSRQGGNTEAFF.

The V call is TRBV5-1, the J call TRBJ1-6; tentatively, D is TRBD1 (5 bases). V dropped 4 bases and J dropped 7 bases, with 15 bases sitting between them. This CDR3 has 15 amino acids. Germline V gene sequence: CDR1 SGHRS, CDR2 YFSETQ. As DNA, the CDR3 is TGCGCCAGCAGCCGGGGGTCCGCCTGGAATTCACCCCTCCACTTT. It is translated as CASSRGSAWNSPLHF.

The J gene is TRBJ1-6, the V gene TRBV19, with 10 bases that match TRBD1. V lost 7 bases, J lost 9 bases, and 12 bases stayed unmatched. The CDR3 consists of 16 residues. Germline V gene lookup returns CDR1 LNHDA and CDR2 SQIVND (reference sequence). In DNA form, the CDR3 reads TGTGCCAGTACTACACCGATGACAGGGGGCCTTTCACCCCTCCACTTT. Its protein product is CASTTPMTGGLSPLHF.

This chain's CDR3 is CASSLGTGNQPQHF. In DNA, the CDR3 is TGTGCCAGCAGCTTGGGGACAGGCAATCAGCCCCAGCATTTT. This sequence joins TRBV5-5 and TRBJ1-5; D may be TRBD1 (6 bases). The CDR3 is 14 amino acids. Germline CDR1 is SGHKS and CDR2 is YYEKEE (reference sequence). V was clipped by 0 bases and J by 2 bases, with 6 bases between them.

The rearrangement joins TRBV19 to TRBJ2-5, with no clear D. The V end lost 2 bases, the J end lost 5 bases, and 12 bases lay between the germline ends. The CDR3 length is 14 residues. Germline V gene sequence: CDR1 LNHDA, CDR2 SQIVND (reference sequence). The CDR3: CASSITAEKETQYF. As DNA, the CDR3 is TGTGCCAGTAGTATAACAGCCGAGAAGGAGACCCAGTACTTC.

The rearrangement joins TRBV27 to TRBJ2-7, with TRBD2 as a possible D gene (5 bases). V was shortened by 2 bases and J by 3 bases, with 14 bases between the two germline ends. Germline V lookup: CDR1 MNHEY, CDR2 SMNVEV (reference sequence). The CDR3 covers 15 residues. The CDR3 sequence: CASSLSTREGYEQYF. CDR3 nucleotides: TGTGCCAGCAGTTTAAGTACCCGAGAGGGCTACGAGCAGTACTTC.

This clone has just a few counts. The chain joins TRBV19 to TRBJ2-1; D might be TRBD1 (6 bases). V lost 1 base to trimming and J lost 6 bases, with 13 bases between them. The CDR3 loop spans 15 amino acids. Germline CDR1 LNHDA, CDR2 SQIVND (reference sequence). This CDR3 is CASSIGGTMGNEQFF. CDR3 nucleotides: TGTGCCAGTAGTATAGGGGGGACAATGGGCAATGAGCAGTTCTTC.